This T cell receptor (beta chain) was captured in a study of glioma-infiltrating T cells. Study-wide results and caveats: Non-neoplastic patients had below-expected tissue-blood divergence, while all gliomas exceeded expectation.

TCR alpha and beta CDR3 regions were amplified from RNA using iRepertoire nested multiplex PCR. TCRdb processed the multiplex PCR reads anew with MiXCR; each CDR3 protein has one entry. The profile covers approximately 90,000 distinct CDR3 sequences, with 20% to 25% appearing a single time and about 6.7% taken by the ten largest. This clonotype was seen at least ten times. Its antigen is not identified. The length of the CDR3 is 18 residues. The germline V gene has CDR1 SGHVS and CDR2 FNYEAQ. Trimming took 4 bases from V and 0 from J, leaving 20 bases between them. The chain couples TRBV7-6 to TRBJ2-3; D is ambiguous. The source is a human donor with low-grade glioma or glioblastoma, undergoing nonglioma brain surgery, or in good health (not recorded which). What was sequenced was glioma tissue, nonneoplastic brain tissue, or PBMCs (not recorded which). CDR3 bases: TGTGCCAGCAGCTCTCTGTCCCCGACACCGAGAAGCACAGATACGCAGTATTTT. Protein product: CASSSLSPTPRSTDTQYF. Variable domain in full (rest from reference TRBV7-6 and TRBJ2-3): GAGVSQSPRYKVTKRGQDVALRCDPISGHVSLYWYRQALGQGPEFLTYFNYEAQQDKSGLPNDRFSAERPEGSISTLTIQRTEQRDSAMYRCASSSLSPTPRSTDTQYFGPGTRLTVL.